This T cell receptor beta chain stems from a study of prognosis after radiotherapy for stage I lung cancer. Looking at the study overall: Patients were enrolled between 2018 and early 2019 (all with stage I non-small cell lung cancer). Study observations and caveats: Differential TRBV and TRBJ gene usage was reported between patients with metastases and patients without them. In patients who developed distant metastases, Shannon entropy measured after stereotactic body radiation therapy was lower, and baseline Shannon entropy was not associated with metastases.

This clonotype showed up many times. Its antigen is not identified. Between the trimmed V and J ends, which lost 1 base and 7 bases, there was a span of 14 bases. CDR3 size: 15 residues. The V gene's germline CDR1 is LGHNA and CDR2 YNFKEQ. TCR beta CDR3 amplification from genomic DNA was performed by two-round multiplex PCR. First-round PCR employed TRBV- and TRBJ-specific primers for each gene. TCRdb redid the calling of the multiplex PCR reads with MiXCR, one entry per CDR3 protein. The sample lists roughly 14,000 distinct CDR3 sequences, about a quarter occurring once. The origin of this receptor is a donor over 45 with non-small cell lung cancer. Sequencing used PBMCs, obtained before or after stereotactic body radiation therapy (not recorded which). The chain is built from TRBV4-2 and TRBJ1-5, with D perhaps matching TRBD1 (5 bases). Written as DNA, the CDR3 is TGTGCCAGCAGCCAAGGGAGGACATACACACAGCCCCAGCATTTT. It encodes CASSQGRTYTQPQHF.